Presented here are 30 T cell receptor beta chains from one specimen sequenced in a study of blood T cell repertoires in COVID-19. Sequenced by immunoSEQ multiplex PCR; TCRdb stores in-frame clones only, minus some. The table lists some 240,000 clones, roughly 88% of them singletons. The sample was peripheral blood. Receptors originate from a woman aged 70-85 years with COVID-19, enrolled during active disease.

This chain links TRBV30 with TRBJ1-2; D gene uncertain. Germline V gives CDR1 GTSNPN, CDR2 SVGIG (reference sequence). V was cut by 0 bases and J by 4 bases, with 9 bases left in between. The CDR3 has 13 amino acids. The CDR3 DNA is TGTGCCTGGAGTGTAAACAGTCGCTATGGCTACACCTTC. It encodes CAWSVNSRYGYTF.

The chain joins TRBV9 to TRBJ2-3; a possible D gene is TRBD1 (5 bases). CDR1 and CDR2 (germline): SGDLS, YYNGEE. This CDR3 contains 13 residues. Trimming cost V 3 bases and J 1 base, with 6 bases left between them. CDR3: CASSARGTDTQYF. CDR3 sequence (DNA): TGTGCCAGCAGCGCCAGGGGCACAGATACGCAGTATTTT. Full variable domain (missing parts from reference TRBV9 and TRBJ2-3): DSGVTQTPKHLITATGQRVTLRCSPRSGDLSVYWYQQSLDQGLQFLIQYYNGEERAKGNILERFSAQQFPDLHSELNLSSLELGDSALYFCASSARGTDTQYFGPGTRLTVL.

As to this clone: Relative to the germline gene, one junction end is altered; a read error may explain this. The sample holds other DNA sequences that translate to the same CDR3. The rearrangement joins TRBV6-5 to TRBJ1-5; 11 nucleotides agree with TRBD1. This CDR3 spans 14 amino acids. Germline CDR1 reads MNHEY; CDR2 reads SVGAGI. CDR3 sequence (DNA): TGTGCCAGCAGACGGACAGGGGGCAACCAGCCCCAGCATTTT. Amino acids: CASRRTGGNQPQHF.

The V and J genes are TRBV10-1 and TRBJ1-3; perhaps TRBD1 as D (5 bases). Germline-derived CDR1 and CDR2 are WNHNN and SYGVQD (reference sequence). Trimming pared 2 bases from V and 0 bases from J, leaving 14 bases between. This CDR3 spans 17 amino acids. CDR3 region: CASSEPDDRSSGNTIYF. The CDR3 DNA sequence: TGCGCCAGCAGTGAGCCGGATGACAGAAGCTCTGGAAACACCATATATTTT.

Only one count was recorded for this clone. The J gene is TRBJ2-7, the V gene TRBV6-2 or TRBV6-3; 7 bases fit TRBD2. Trimming cost V 6 bases and J 6 bases; bases outside gene matches: 11. Germline V gene data show CDR1 as MNHEY and CDR2 as SVGEGT. The CDR3 consists of 14 residues. The CDR3 DNA reads TGTGCCAGCAGCGACGGCGGGGGTACGGTCGAGCAGTACTTC. Residues: CASSDGGGTVEQYF.

The CDR3 sequence: CASSVPGVRHEQYF. In DNA, the CDR3 is TGTGCCAGCAGTGTGCCGGGGGTACGCCACGAGCAGTACTTC. The chain couples TRBV25-1 to TRBJ2-7; D may be TRBD2 (6 bases). Trimming removed 4 bases at V and 5 bases at J, with 15 bases between. Germline V gives CDR1 MGHDK, CDR2 SYGVNS. The length of the CDR3 is 14 residues.

Concerning this clone itself: This sample includes further DNA sequences coding for the same CDR3. The J gene is TRBJ1-2, the V gene TRBV6-5; TRBD1 might be the D (6 bases). V lost 2 bases and J 4 bases, leaving 11 bases between the germline ends. Germline CDR1 is MNHEY and CDR2 is SVGAGI. This CDR3 has 14 residues. The CDR3 DNA reads TGTGCCAGCAGTTACAGCCAGGGGAGCTATGGCTACACCTTC. This translates into CASSYSQGSYGYTF.

The chain joins TRBV28 to TRBJ1-2; D might be TRBD1 (5 bases). The germline gives CDR1 MDHEN, CDR2 SYDVKM. Trimming removed 2 bases at V and 4 bases at J, with 17 bases between. The CDR3 totals 16 residues. The CDR3 protein is CASSLVGTQGAYGYTF. In DNA form, the CDR3 reads TGTGCCAGCAGTTTAGTCGGGACTCAAGGGGCCTATGGCTACACCTTC.

The genes are TRBV3-1 (or the pseudogene TRBV3-2) and TRBJ1-5, with TRBD1 as a possible D gene (5 bases). This CDR3 region has 15 residues. The ends were cut back, 0 bases at V and 6 bases at J, with 12 bases in the middle. Germline assignment: CDR1 LGHDT and CDR2 YNNKEL (reference sequence). The CDR3 bases are TGTGCCAGCAGCCAAGATGGCAGGGCAAGTCAGCCCCAGCATTTT. As protein: CASSQDGRASQPQHF.

To note about this clone: A clone one base away is much larger, so this may be a read error. The chain joins TRBV5-8 to TRBJ1-1; TRBD1 matches 7 bases. The CDR3 spans 14 residues. The germline V gene encodes CDR1 SGHTS and CDR2 YDEGEE. The J segment lost 4 bases and the V segment lost 0 bases, leaving 3 bases of the junction unmatched. The DNA for the CDR3 is TGTGCCAGCAGCTTGGAGGGGGCGGGCACTGAAGCTTTCTTT. Encoded protein: CASSLEGAGTEAFF.

This clone occurred once. The chain's CDR3 is CASSVGGGGNTIYF. CDR3 sequence (DNA): TGTGCCAGCAGCGTGGGGGGTGGTGGAAACACCATATATTTT. The V and J genes are TRBV9 and TRBJ1-3, with D possibly TRBD1 on 5 matching bases. The CDR3 is made up of 14 amino acids. With 2 bases removed from V and 3 bases from J, the gap between germline ends came to 9 bases. Germline CDR1 SGDLS, CDR2 YYNGEE.

The chain combines TRBV27 with TRBJ1-6, with a tentative D call TRBD1 (6 bases). This CDR3 has 14 residues. V lost 6 bases to trimming and J lost 5 bases, with 11 bases between them. Per germline, CDR1 MNHEY and CDR2 SMNVEV (reference sequence). CDR3 DNA sequence: TGTGCCAGCAGCGGACAGTCCGATAATTCACCCCTCCACTTT. Translating gives CASSGQSDNSPLHF.

V gene TRBV19 combines with J gene TRBJ1-5; 9 bases fit TRBD1. The germline gives CDR1 LNHDA, CDR2 SQIVND (reference sequence). J lost 0 bases, V lost 5 bases, and 8 bases had no gene match. CDR3 length: 17 residues. The CDR3 is CASSGGQGLYSNQPQHF. DNA for the CDR3: TGTGCCAGTAGTGGGGGACAGGGCCTGTATAGCAATCAGCCCCAGCATTTT.

The genes are TRBV18 and TRBJ1-3, with no clear D. V shed 6 bases and J shed 0 bases, with 12 bases lying between them. Germline loops: CDR1 KGHSH, CDR2 LQKENI. This CDR3 is 15 amino acids long. The CDR3 DNA sequence: TGTGCCAGCTCCCCCGATTACTCCTCTGGAAACACCATATATTTT. Its protein product is CASSPDYSSGNTIYF.

This clone was detected only once. The V and J genes are TRBV4-2 and TRBJ2-3; tentative D call: TRBD1 (7 bases). The length of the CDR3 is 17 residues. Germline assignment: CDR1 LGHNA and CDR2 YNFKEQ. The ends were cut back, 4 bases at V and 2 bases at J, with 19 bases in the middle. CDR3 region: CASSRGTVGGVTDTQYF. CDR3 DNA: TGTGCCAGCAGCCGCGGGACAGTTGGTGGGGTCACAGATACGCAGTATTTT.

CDR3 sequence reads: CASNAKRLAGGDEQFF. The CDR3, as DNA: TGTGCCAGTAACGCCAAGAGGCTAGCGGGAGGCGATGAGCAGTTCTTC. V usage is TRBV19 and J usage is TRBJ2-1; 11 nucleotides line up with TRBD2. Germline assignment: CDR1 LNHDA and CDR2 SQIVND (reference sequence). This CDR3 comprises 16 residues. V lost 7 bases, J lost 8 bases, and 13 bases stayed unmatched.

The chain is built from TRBV6-5 and TRBJ1-5; D is unclear. V dropped 4 bases and J dropped 0 bases, with 7 bases sitting between them. The CDR3 has 14 residues. In germline, CDR1 is MNHEY, CDR2 SVGAGI. The CDR3 here is CASSSAYSNQPQHF. CDR3 DNA sequence: TGTGCCAGCAGTTCCGCCTATAGCAATCAGCCCCAGCATTTT.

The chain combines TRBV27 with TRBJ2-3; D is perhaps TRBD1 (6 bases). This CDR3 contains 16 residues. V lost 5 bases and J lost 2, with 17 bases in between. CDR1 and CDR2 (germline): MNHEY, SMNVEV (reference sequence). CDR3 in amino acids: CASSLRSRGFTDTQYF. The CDR3 DNA sequence: TGTGCCAGCAGTCTCAGGTCCAGGGGATTCACAGATACGCAGTATTTT.

Here the CDR3 DNA reads TGTGCCAGCAGCCACCGACAGGATCCTAATGAAAAACTGTTTTTT. Translation: CASSHRQDPNEKLFF. V and J are TRBV7-9 and TRBJ1-4; D is possibly TRBD1 (6 bases). Trimming took 5 bases from V and 3 from J, leaving 13 bases between them. CDR3 length: 15 residues. From germline, CDR1 is SEHNR and CDR2 FQNEAQ (reference sequence). The full variable domain, its missing parts supplied by reference TRBV7-9 and TRBJ1-4, is DTGVSQNPRHKITKRGQNVTFRCDPISEHNRLYWYRQTLGQGPEFLTYFQNEAQLEKSRLLSDRFSAERPKGSFSTLEIQRTEQGDSAMYLCASSHRQDPNEKLFFGSGTQLSVL.

The rearrangement joins TRBV6-1 to TRBJ1-1, with D perhaps TRBD1 (5 bases). The germline V and J ends were trimmed by 0 bases and 4 bases, with 12 bases remaining between them. The CDR3 totals 15 residues. Germline V lookup: CDR1 MNHNS, CDR2 SASEGT. The CDR3 spells CASSEAIGVGTEAFF. CDR3 coding DNA: TGTGCCAGCAGTGAAGCCATAGGGGTGGGCACTGAAGCTTTCTTT.

This chain joins TRBV2 and TRBJ2-7; 11 positions agree with TRBD2. Germline CDR1 is SNHLY and CDR2 is FYNNEI. V dropped 10 bases and J dropped 6; count of bases not matched to a gene: 5. The CDR3 extends over 12 amino acids. As DNA, the CDR3 is TGTGCCATGTGGACTAGCGGGCGCGAGCAGTACTTC. It translates to CAMWTSGREQYF.

The table lists this clone with a count of one. The rearrangement uses TRBV6-6 and TRBJ1-1; TRBD1 might be the D (6 bases). CDR3 length: 15 amino acids. Trimming pared 5 bases from V and 1 base from J, leaving 14 bases between. CDR1 and CDR2 (germline): MNHNY, SVGAGI (reference sequence). CDR3 in DNA: TGTGCCAGCAGTCGAAAACAGGGACGGAACACTGAAGCTTTCTTT. This gives the protein CASSRKQGRNTEAFF.

A few counts support this clone. The V gene is TRBV27, the J gene TRBJ1-4; D might be TRBD1 (6 bases). The ends were cut back, 3 bases at V and 7 bases at J, with 15 bases in the middle. Germline V lookup: CDR1 MNHEY, CDR2 SMNVEV (reference sequence). This CDR3 is 15 amino acids long. The DNA for the CDR3 is TGTGCCAGCAGTTTCGACCGCAGGGGAACTGAAAAACTGTTTTTT. Its translation: CASSFDRRGTEKLFF.

The V call is TRBV6-5, the J call TRBJ2-7; D is perhaps TRBD2 (5 bases). This CDR3 contains 14 residues. The germline gives CDR1 MNHEY, CDR2 SVGAGI. V was shortened by 6 bases and J by 7 bases, with 19 bases between the two germline ends. DNA of the CDR3: TGTGCCAGCAGCGAGCGGACCTCACTGTGGGAGCAGTACTTC. Translating gives CASSERTSLWEQYF.

J is TRBJ1-2 and V is TRBV28; weak D call: TRBD1 (6 bases). Trimming stripped 8 bases from V and 1 base from J, with 11 bases between. Germline V gives CDR1 MDHEN, CDR2 SYDVKM. The CDR3 covers 13 residues. CDR3 in amino acids: CASSQGRNYGYTF. CDR3 coding DNA: TGTGCCAGCTCCCAGGGGCGTAACTATGGCTACACCTTC.

The chain has TRBV3-1 (or the pseudogene TRBV3-2) and TRBJ1-4, with a tentative D call TRBD1 (6 bases). Between the trimmed V and J ends, which lost 0 bases and 8 bases, there was a span of 16 bases. Germline V gene lookup returns CDR1 LGHDT and CDR2 YNNKEL (reference sequence). CDR3 length equals 16 residues. DNA for the CDR3: TGTGCCAGCAGCCAAGAGGGGGGGACATTGAGCGAAAAACTGTTTTTT. Its translation: CASSQEGGTLSEKLFF.

The CDR3 DNA sequence: TGTGCCTGGAGTGTAAAGGGGACCTACGAGCAGTACTTC. It specifies CAWSVKGTYEQYF. The chain links TRBV30 to TRBJ2-7; the D gene is possibly TRBD1 (5 bases). V was trimmed by 0 bases and J by 2 bases, leaving 8 bases between them. This CDR3 has 13 residues. Germline values: CDR1 GTSNPN, CDR2 SVGIG (reference sequence).

The genes are TRBV18 and TRBJ1-5; D is uncertain. The CDR3 runs to 17 residues. Germline V gives CDR1 KGHSH, CDR2 LQKENI. Trimming shortened V by 0 bases and J by 0 bases, and 12 bases separated the two germline ends. DNA of the CDR3: TGTGCCAGCTCACCACCGTCTACACAGATTAGCAATCAGCCCCAGCATTTT. This encodes CASSPPSTQISNQPQHF.

This chain connects TRBV7-6 to TRBJ1-4; 9 bases line up with TRBD1. The CDR3 sequence is 15 residues long. V trimming: 5 bases; J trimming: 8 bases; junction bases outside the gene matches: 9. Germline V lookup: CDR1 SGHVS, CDR2 FNYEAQ. The CDR3, as DNA: TGTGCCAGCAGCCCCGCCGGGACAGGGCCCGAAAAACTGTTTTTT. Translated: CASSPAGTGPEKLFF.

The genes are TRBV28 and TRBJ2-7; TRBD2 matches at 7 bases. With 8 bases clipped from V and 6 bases from J, the junction kept 16 bases outside the gene matches. The CDR3 has 15 residues. Germline loops: CDR1 MDHEN, CDR2 SYDVKM. CDR3 in DNA: TGTGCCAGCCAGAAGTGGGGGGAGGGACTACCCGAGCAGTACTTC. It encodes CASQKWGEGLPEQYF.